This is a list of T cell receptor beta chains from one sample in a study of early T cells in non-severe SARS-CoV-2 infection. TCRdb called the 5' RACE reads again in MiXCR, with one record for every CDR3 protein. The repertoire holds around 70,000 distinct CDR3 sequences, 12% seen once, with 3.9% in the top ten. Specimen: whole blood. These receptors were obtained from an adult who was a healthcare worker with PCR-confirmed SARS-CoV-2 infection or an uninfected control (not recorded which). The CDR3 runs from the conserved cysteine through the conserved F or W. D genes are given only for firm matches. Some rows have no size entry. The others give once, few or many, or a class for an expanded clone.

d_gene | abundance | j_gene | v_gene | CDR3nt | CDR3aa
- | few | TRBJ1-5 | TRBV28 | TGTGCCAGCGAGACTAGCAATCAGCCCCAGCATTTT | CASETSNQPQHF
- | - | TRBJ2-7 | TRBV27 | TGTGCCAGCAGTTTATCGTTTGTCAGGGCTACCTACGAGCAGTACTTC | CASSLSFVRATYEQYF
- | many | TRBJ1-1 | TRBV7-2 | TGTGCCAGCAGCTTAAGGGGGACTGAAGCTTTCTTT | CASSLRGTEAFF
- | few | TRBJ1-1 | TRBV2 | TGTGCCAGCTTATATCGACCCCACACTGAAGCTTTCTTT | CASLYRPHTEAFF
TRBD1 | few | TRBJ2-1 | TRBV5-1 | TGCGCCAGCAGCTCCCAGGGGGCAATTGGCAATGAGCAGTTCTTC | CASSSQGAIGNEQFF
- | many | TRBJ2-7 | TRBV5-4 | TGTGCCAGCAGCTTGAAGGTCGCCCCCTACGAGCAGTACTTC | CASSLKVAPYEQYF
TRBD2 | - | TRBJ2-5 | TRBV20-1 | TGCAGTGCTAGAGACTCTAGCGGGAGCTTCCAGACCCAGTACTTC | CSARDSSGSFQTQYF
- | many | TRBJ1-3 | TRBV18 | TGTGCCAGCTCGCACGGACAGATCTCTGGAAACACCATATATTTT | CASSHGQISGNTIYF
- | - | TRBJ2-2 | TRBV11-2 | TGTGCCAGCAGCTCCCTTGCCGATACCACCGGGGAGCTGTTTTTT | CASSSLADTTGELFF
- | - | TRBJ2-6 | TRBV7-8 | TGTGCCAGCAGCTATCTGAGGGTCCTGGGTAGGGTCTCTGGGGCCAACGTCCTGACTTTC | CASSYLRVLGRVSGANVLTF
- | - | TRBJ1-1 | TRBV2 | TGTGCCAGCAGTTATAACGGAGAAGCTTTCTTT | CASSYNGEAFF
- | few | TRBJ2-3 | TRBV28 | TGTGCCAGCAGAAATGTCCGCACAGATACGCAGTATTTT | CASRNVRTDTQYF
- | many | TRBJ2-7 | TRBV18 | TGTGCCAGCTCACTATCCGGGCCTTCTAATAACGAGCAGTACTTC | CASSLSGPSNNEQYF
- | many | TRBJ2-5 | TRBV5-1 | TGCGCCAGCAGCCTGGGACCACCAGAGGAGACCCAGTACTTC | CASSLGPPEETQYF
TRBD1 | - | TRBJ2-1 | TRBV6-6 | TGTGCCAGCAGTTCATCCCAGGGGCAGGGGGTCACCCCTAACAATGAGCAGTTCTTC | CASSSSQGQGVTPNNEQFF
TRBD2 | - | TRBJ2-1 | TRBV12-3/TRBV12-4 | TGTGCCAGCAGGGTAGCGGGAGTCGGCGATGAGCAGTTCTTC | CASRVAGVGDEQFF
TRBD2 | many | TRBJ2-3 | TRBV12-3/TRBV12-4 | TGTGCCAGCAGTCTAGCGGGAAGGACAGATACGCAGTATTTT | CASSLAGRTDTQYF
TRBD1 | many | TRBJ2-1 | TRBV14 | TGTGCCAGCTCGACAGGGGCGGGTCACAATGAGCAGTTCTTC | CASSTGAGHNEQFF
- | few | TRBJ2-3 | TRBV20-1 | TGCAGTGCTACCTCCGGGCAGGAAATCACAGATACGCAGTATTTT | CSATSGQEITDTQYF
- | - | TRBJ1-2 | TRBV7-2 | TGTGCCAGCAGCTTAGCGACCGGGAACTATGGCTACACCTTC | CASSLATGNYGYTF
- | many | TRBJ2-3 | TRBV4-2 | TGTGCCAGCAGCCAAGATCAAGCACAGGGCACAGATACGCAGTATTTT | CASSQDQAQGTDTQYF
- | many | TRBJ2-3 | TRBV7-3 | TGTGCCAGCAGCTTAAGTGGAACGGGAGATCGGGATACGCAGTATTTT | CASSLSGTGDRDTQYF
- | few | TRBJ2-2 | TRBV5-1 | TGCGCCAGCAGCTTGCAGGGTTCCGGGGAGCTGTTTTTT | CASSLQGSGELFF
- | few | TRBJ2-7 | TRBV5-1 | TGCGCCAGCAGCTTGGTAGCGTCACACGAGCAGTACTTC | CASSLVASHEQYF
- | many | TRBJ1-1 | TRBV7-2 | TGTGCCAGCAGCCCCGAGCGTTTTCTTGAAGCTTTCTTT | CASSPERFLEAFF
TRBD2 | many | TRBJ2-1 | TRBV2 | TGTGCCAGCAGTGATCCGGGACTAGCGGGAGGTCTCAATGAGCAGTTCTTC | CASSDPGLAGGLNEQFF
TRBD1 | - | TRBJ2-5 | TRBV29-1 | TGCAGCGTTGGTCAGGGGGCGAAGGAGACCCAGTACTTC | CSVGQGAKETQYF
TRBD2 | - | TRBJ2-7 | TRBV5-1 | TGCGCCAGCAGCTTCGGGACTAGCGGGTCCCTCTCCTACGAGCAGTACTTC | CASSFGTSGSLSYEQYF
TRBD2 | few | TRBJ2-1 | TRBV6-2/TRBV6-3 | TGTGCCAGCAGTTTACTAGCGGGAGGGATGAAAGAGCAGTTCTTC | CASSLLAGGMKEQFF
- | - | TRBJ2-2 | TRBV19 | TGTGCCAGTAGGCCCAGGGGTGCCGGGGAGCTGTTTTTT | CASRPRGAGELFF
- | few | TRBJ2-7 | TRBV20-1 | TGCAGTGCTTATTTCAATTATGGCGAGCAGTACTTC | CSAYFNYGEQYF
- | few | TRBJ2-1 | TRBV11-2 | TGTGCCAGCAGCTTAAGGGACTCAAAAATAACGGTCAATGAGCAGTTCTTC | CASSLRDSKITVNEQFF
TRBD2 | - | TRBJ2-7 | TRBV29-1 | TGCAGCGCTGGACTAGGAACCTACGAGCAGTACTTC | CSAGLGTYEQYF
TRBD2 | many | TRBJ2-2 | TRBV29-1 | TGCAGCGTCGGGACTAGCGGGAGAGGACCCGGGGAGCTGTTTTTT | CSVGTSGRGPGELFF
- | few | TRBJ1-6 | TRBV5-1 | TGCGCCAGCAGCTTTCGCCCGAATCTGAGTTCACCCCTCCACTTT | CASSFRPNLSSPLHF
- | few | TRBJ2-7 | TRBV7-2 | TGTGCCAGCAGCCCCGCCCCCGGGACGGTCTACGAGCAGTACTTC | CASSPAPGTVYEQYF
TRBD2 | - | TRBJ2-1 | TRBV3-1 | TGTGCCAGCAGCCAAGATATGGGACTAGTAAATGAGCAGTTCTTC | CASSQDMGLVNEQFF
- | - | TRBJ2-3 | TRBV23-1 | TGCGCCAGCGAGGATACGCAGTATTTT | CASEDTQYF
- | few | TRBJ2-1 | TRBV12-3/TRBV12-4 | TGTGCCAGCATCCCCCAAGCGGGCAGCAACAATGAGCAGTTCTTC | CASIPQAGSNNEQFF
TRBD2 | - | TRBJ2-1 | TRBV6-2/TRBV6-3 | TGTGCCAGCAAGGAAGCGGGGGGCAATGAGCAGTTCTTC | CASKEAGGNEQFF
TRBD1 | - | TRBJ2-1 | TRBV11-2 | TGTGCCAGCAGCTTAGTACAGGGGGCGGTTGAGCAGTTCTTC | CASSLVQGAVEQFF
TRBD1 | - | TRBJ2-6 | TRBV28 | TGTGCCAGCAGCCCGGGACAGGGGGCCTCTGGGGCCAACGTCCTGACTTTC | CASSPGQGASGANVLTF
- | few | TRBJ1-4 | TRBV4-1 | TGCGCCAGCAGCCAATATCTGGGGATGGCAACTAATGAAAAACTGTTTTTT | CASSQYLGMATNEKLFF
TRBD1 | many | TRBJ2-1 | TRBV29-1 | TGCAGCGCCACCCGGGACAGAGACAATGAGCAGTTCTTC | CSATRDRDNEQFF
TRBD1 | many | TRBJ1-4 | TRBV28 | TGTGCCAGCAACCGGGGACAGGGGTATGAAAAACTGTTTTTT | CASNRGQGYEKLFF
- | few | TRBJ1-1 | TRBV29-1 | TGCAGCCCAGAGAACACTGAAGCTTTCTTT | CSPENTEAFF
TRBD2 | many | TRBJ2-7 | TRBV28 | TGTGCCGCGGGGGGACTAGCGGAGCCTACCGAGCAGTACTTC | CAAGGLAEPTEQYF
TRBD1 | many | TRBJ1-5 | TRBV6-2/TRBV6-3 | TGTGCCAGCAGTCCAGGGTCGACAGGGGGCTTAAGCAATCAGCCCCAGCATTTT | CASSPGSTGGLSNQPQHF
TRBD1 | - | TRBJ2-2 | TRBV13 | TGTGCCAGCAGCTCCGGACAGGGACCCCACGGGGAGCTGTTTTTT | CASSSGQGPHGELFF
TRBD1 | few | TRBJ2-7 | TRBV4-1 | TGCGCCAGCAGCAGCCGGGACAGGGGAGTCGAGCAGTACTTC | CASSSRDRGVEQYF
- | many | TRBJ1-5 | TRBV19 | TGTGCCAGTAGCCCACAGGGAGGCAATCAGCCCCAGCATTTT | CASSPQGGNQPQHF
TRBD1 | many | TRBJ1-1 | TRBV2 | TGTGCCAGCAGACGGGACAGCCAGAACACTGAAGCTTTCTTT | CASRRDSQNTEAFF
- | many | TRBJ2-3 | TRBV20-1 | TGCAGTGCGCGCGGAGCTAGCACAGATACGCAGTATTTT | CSARGASTDTQYF